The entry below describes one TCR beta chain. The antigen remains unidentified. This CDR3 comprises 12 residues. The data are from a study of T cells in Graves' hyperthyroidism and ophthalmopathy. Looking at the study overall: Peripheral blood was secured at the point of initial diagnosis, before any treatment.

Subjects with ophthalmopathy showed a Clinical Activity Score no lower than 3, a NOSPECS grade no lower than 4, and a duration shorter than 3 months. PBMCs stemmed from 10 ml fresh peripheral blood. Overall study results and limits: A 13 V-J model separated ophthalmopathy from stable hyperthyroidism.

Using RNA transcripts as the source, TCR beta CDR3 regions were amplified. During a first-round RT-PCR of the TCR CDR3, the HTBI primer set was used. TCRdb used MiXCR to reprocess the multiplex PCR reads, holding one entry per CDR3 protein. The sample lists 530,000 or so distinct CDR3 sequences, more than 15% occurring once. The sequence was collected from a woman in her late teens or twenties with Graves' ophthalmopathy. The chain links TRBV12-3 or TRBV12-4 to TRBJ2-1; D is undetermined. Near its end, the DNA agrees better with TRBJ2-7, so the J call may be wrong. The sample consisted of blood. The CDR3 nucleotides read TGTGCCAGCAGCCCTCGCAGCAATGAGCAGTACTTC. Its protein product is CASSPRSNEQYF.